The 24 T cell receptor beta chains below come from one sample, sequenced in a study of blood T cell repertoires in COVID-19. TCRdb's table, derived via immunoSEQ multiplex PCR, lists solely in-frame clones and lacks some. The sample lists 120,000 or so clones, just under 80% occurring once. The sample consisted of peripheral blood. These receptors originate from a human donor in a cohort sampled during active COVID-19.

The count of this clone is one. The chain joins TRBV7-8 to TRBJ2-5, with D unresolved. CDR3 length equals 16 residues. The V gene lost 5 bases and the J gene lost 3 bases, with 19 bases spanning the gap. Germline V gene sequence: CDR1 SGHVS, CDR2 FQNEAQ. The CDR3 DNA reads TGTGCCAGCAGCCCCAGGTTCGGCCAGCCTGAAGAGACCCAGTACTTC. Protein: CASSPRFGQPEETQYF.

The J gene is TRBJ2-1, the V gene TRBV18; 8 positions agree with TRBD2. Germline CDR1 KGHSH, CDR2 LQKENI. CDR3 size: 17 residues. V dropped 3 bases and J dropped 10; count of bases not matched to a gene: 17. CDR3 loop: CASSPTSGPTPGVEQFF. Here the CDR3 DNA reads TGTGCCAGCTCACCCACTAGCGGTCCCACCCCCGGGGTCGAGCAGTTCTTC.

The chain is built from TRBV29-1 and TRBJ1-1; 9 nucleotides line up with TRBD1. In germline, CDR1 is SQVTM, CDR2 ANQGSEA. Trimming at V came to 4 bases and at J to 3 bases, leaving 9 bases not matched to a gene. This CDR3 has 15 residues. Here the CDR3 DNA reads TGCAGCGTTGGCGGGGACAGGGTACGGGACACTGAAGCTTTCTTT. Translating it yields CSVGGDRVRDTEAFF. Filled out from reference TRBV29-1 and TRBJ1-1, the complete variable domain reads SAVISQKPSRDICQRGTSLTIQCQVDSQVTMMFWYRQQPGQSLTLIATANQGSEATYESGFVIDKFPISRPNLTFSTLTVSNMSPEDSSIYLCSVGGDRVRDTEAFFGQGTRLTVV.

The chain couples TRBV19 to TRBJ2-7; 7 nucleotides agree with TRBD1. V shed 5 bases, J shed 3 bases, and the junction held 4 bases outside the gene matches. Germline V gene data show CDR1 as LNHDA and CDR2 as SQIVND (reference sequence). The CDR3 consists of 13 residues. CDR3 DNA sequence: TGTGCCAGTAGTCCCGGGGACAGCTACGAGCAGTACTTC. This gives the protein CASSPGDSYEQYF.

The rearrangement links TRBV2 to TRBJ2-7; TRBD2 aligns across 8 bases. The CDR3 spans 19 residues. Germline V gene data show CDR1 as SNHLY and CDR2 as FYNNEI. V lost 3 bases, J lost 7 bases, and 23 bases stayed unmatched. The chain's CDR3 is CASSDEGVLRGLEVGEQYF. The DNA of the CDR3 is TGTGCCAGCAGTGATGAGGGGGTCTTACGGGGACTAGAGGTAGGGGAGCAGTACTTC.

The V gene is TRBV2, the J gene TRBJ1-6; 8 bases match TRBD1. There are 13 residues in the CDR3. Per the germline V gene, CDR1 is SNHLY and CDR2 is FYNNEI. V trimming: 7 bases; J trimming: 9 bases; junction bases outside the gene matches: 5. The chain's CDR3 is CASMDRDGSPLHF. CDR3 coding DNA: TGTGCCAGCATGGACAGGGATGGTTCACCCCTCCACTTT.

The DNA of the CDR3 is TGTGCCAGCAGTGATAGAACGGGACAGATTAACTATGGCTACACCTTC. Amino acids: CASSDRTGQINYGYTF. V is TRBV25-1 and J is TRBJ1-2, with TRBD1 matching 7 bases. Germline lookup yields CDR1 MGHDK and CDR2 SYGVNS. Losses at the gene ends were 3 bases for V and 1 base for J; bases not matched to a gene: 8. This CDR3 comprises 16 residues.

The rearrangement links TRBV6-5 to TRBJ1-5, with D possibly matching TRBD1 (5 bases). The germline gives CDR1 MNHEY, CDR2 SVGAGI. The CDR3 is 13 residues long. The V end was cut by 7 bases, the J end by 9 bases, with 16 bases between. Here the CDR3 DNA reads TGTGCCAGCACCAGGGTCGTTTTTGGGCCCCAGCATTTT. Protein sequence: CASTRVVFGPQHF.

This clone was recorded only once. The chain links TRBV28 to TRBJ2-7; 7 bases line up with TRBD2. CDR1 is MDHEN, CDR2 SYDVKM, per germline. The CDR3 is made up of 15 amino acids. The ends lost 4 bases at V and 1 base at J; junction bases unmatched: 7. The CDR3 sequence: CASSSPGRVSYEQYF. The CDR3 nucleotides are TGTGCCAGCAGTTCCCCGGGGAGGGTTTCCTACGAGCAGTACTTC.

In its sample, this clone was seen once. The V gene is TRBV6-2 or TRBV6-3, the J gene TRBJ2-4, with a possible D match to TRBD1 (6 bases). There are 16 residues in the CDR3. V was shortened by 5 bases and J by 1 base, with 15 bases between the two germline ends. CDR1 is MNHEY, CDR2 SVGEGT, per germline. The CDR3 DNA reads as TGTGCCAGCAGTCAGGCAGGGGCATTTGCCAAAAACATTCAGTACTTC. Translating gives CASSQAGAFAKNIQYF.

The chain joins TRBV25-1 to TRBJ2-7, with 12 bases aligning to TRBD2. The CDR3 consists of 18 residues. Trimming at V came to 8 bases and at J to 6 bases, leaving 20 bases not matched to a gene. From germline, CDR1 is MGHDK and CDR2 SYGVNS. The CDR3 DNA follows: TGTGCCAGCCCCCCGGGACTAGCGGGCGATCTACGAAAGGGCGAGCAGTACTTC. Translation: CASPPGLAGDLRKGEQYF.

This chain links TRBV9 with TRBJ2-1, with D tentatively TRBD2 (5 bases). Germline CDR1 and CDR2: SGDLS and YYNGEE. This CDR3 spans 14 amino acids. V was shortened by 1 base and J by 0 bases, with 5 bases between the two germline ends. CDR3 DNA sequence: TGTGCCAGCAGCGTAAGCGGCTCCTACAATGAGCAGTTCTTC. Translating it yields CASSVSGSYNEQFF.

The chain links TRBV11-1 to TRBJ2-4; the match to TRBD1 covers 7 bases. This CDR3 has 16 residues. Germline CDR1 SGHAT, CDR2 FQDESV (reference sequence). V shed 5 bases, J shed 4 bases, and the junction held 11 bases outside the gene matches. The CDR3 spells CASSRPPGGEKNIQYF. In nucleotides, the CDR3 is TGTGCCAGCAGCCGTCCCCCAGGGGGAGAGAAAAACATTCAGTACTTC.

The chain couples TRBV5-6 to TRBJ2-3, with 10 bases lining up with TRBD2. This CDR3 contains 15 residues. The junction had 2 bases not matched to a gene; V was cut back by 1 base and J by 3 bases. CDR1 and CDR2 from the germline V gene are SGHDT and YYEEEE. CDR3 sequence reads: CASSLRLAGTDTQYF. In DNA form, the CDR3 reads TGTGCCAGCAGCTTGCGACTAGCGGGTACAGATACGCAGTATTTT.

This chain joins TRBV30 and TRBJ1-5; 10 bases align to TRBD1. The trim removed 2 bases at V and 9 bases at J, leaving 10 bases unmatched. Germline CDR1 reads GTSNPN; CDR2 reads SVGIG (reference sequence). The CDR3 is made up of 15 amino acids. The CDR3 coding sequence is TGTGCCTGGAGTCACCGGGACAGGGGAATGAGGCCCCAGCATTTT. This gives the protein CAWSHRDRGMRPQHF.

This chain joins TRBV20-1 and TRBJ2-1; 7 positions agree with TRBD2. This CDR3 contains 13 residues. V was pared by 3 bases and J by 4 bases, with 3 bases of the junction left unmatched. Germline-derived CDR1 and CDR2 are DFQATT and SNEGSKA (reference sequence). The CDR3 protein is CSASSAGYNEQFF. The CDR3 DNA sequence: TGCAGTGCTAGTTCAGCGGGGTACAATGAGCAGTTCTTC.

This rearrangement joins TRBV5-1 to TRBJ2-3, with D unresolved. Germline V gene lookup returns CDR1 SGHRS and CDR2 YFSETQ. This CDR3 region has 14 residues. The germline V and J ends were trimmed by 2 bases and 0 bases, with 7 bases remaining between them. Written as DNA, the CDR3 is TGCGCCAGCAGCTTACCACTCAGCACAGATACGCAGTATTTT. It yields the protein CASSLPLSTDTQYF.

The count of this clone is one. The V gene is TRBV2, the J gene TRBJ2-7; 8 nucleotides line up with TRBD1. CDR1 SNHLY and CDR2 FYNNEI come from the germline V gene. After removal of 1 base from V and 4 bases from J, the junction contained 6 bases not matched to a gene. This CDR3 spans 15 amino acids. For the CDR3, the DNA is TGTGCCAGCAGTGAAGAGGCAGGGGGCGCATACGAGCAGTACTTC. This encodes CASSEEAGGAYEQYF.

In DNA, the CDR3 is TGTGCCAGTAGAAGGACAGCTAGCACAGATACGCAGTATTTT. This encodes CASRRTASTDTQYF. This chain joins TRBV19 and TRBJ2-3, with D possibly TRBD1 on 6 matching bases. This CDR3 has 14 amino acids. V lost 6 bases, J lost 0 bases, and 10 bases lay in between. Germline assignment: CDR1 LNHDA and CDR2 SQIVND (reference sequence).

The genes are TRBV19 and TRBJ2-1; D may be TRBD2 (5 bases). V was shortened by 4 bases and J by 8 bases, with 6 bases between the two germline ends. Germline values: CDR1 LNHDA, CDR2 SQIVND (reference sequence). CDR3 length: 11 amino acids. CDR3 sequence reads: CASSRGDEQFF. In DNA form, the CDR3 reads TGTGCCAGTAGTAGGGGAGATGAGCAGTTCTTC. Together with reference TRBV19 and TRBJ2-1, the CDR3 gives the full variable domain: DGGITQSPKYLFRKEGQNVTLSCEQNLNHDAMYWYRQDPGQGLRLIYYSQIVNDFQKGDIAEGYSVSREKKESFPLTVTSAQKNPTAFYLCASSRGDEQFFGPGTRLTVL.

The chain's CDR3 is CASSASDSGNTIYF. The DNA for the CDR3 is TGTGCCAGCAGCGCCTCTGACAGTGGAAACACCATATATTTT. The chain has TRBV9 and TRBJ1-3; D may be TRBD1 (5 bases). The CDR3 has 14 residues. Trimming cost V 3 bases and J 3 bases, with 10 bases left between them. Germline CDR1 is SGDLS and CDR2 is YYNGEE.

The chain is built from TRBV4-3 and TRBJ1-4; TRBD1 agrees at 12 bases. Germline CDR1 reads LGHNA; CDR2 reads YSLEER. This CDR3 comprises 16 residues. The J segment lost 5 bases and the V segment lost 0 bases, leaving 1 base of the junction unmatched. CDR3 amino acids: CASSQEGTGGNEKLFF. Written as DNA, the CDR3 is TGCGCCAGCAGCCAAGAGGGGACAGGGGGCAATGAAAAACTGTTTTTT.

The chain employs TRBV28 and TRBJ2-7; 9 bases match TRBD2. After removal of 2 bases from V and 6 bases from J, the junction contained 2 bases not matched to a gene. The CDR3 has 13 residues. The V gene's germline CDR1 is MDHEN and CDR2 SYDVKM. CDR3 sequence: CASSLISGGEQYF. CDR3 DNA: TGTGCCAGCAGTTTAATTAGCGGGGGCGAGCAGTACTTC.

The chain has TRBV27 and TRBJ2-1, with 9 bases lining up with TRBD1. From germline, CDR1 is MNHEY and CDR2 SMNVEV (reference sequence). This CDR3 is built from 14 residues. V gave up 4 bases and J gave up 9 bases; unmatched junction bases: 7. The CDR3 nucleotides are TGTGCCAGCAGTTCGTCCCGGGACAGGGTTGAGCAGTTCTTC. Translated: CASSSSRDRVEQFF.